The source of this T cell receptor (beta chain) is a study of CD8 T cells in Susac syndrome. TCR beta was sequenced from blood CD8+ and CD4+ T cells. The CD8+ and CD4+ T cells were isolated magnetically using a negative isolation approach, whereas the TEMRA cells were enriched by FACS. Concerning this clonotype: Its antigen remains unknown.

RNA was extracted with the RNeasy kit, and a quantity of 0.5 to 1 ug was reverse transcribed using random hexamers. The authors amplified TCR beta CDR3 across 54 Vbeta and 13 Jbeta using immunoSEQ multiplex PCR. TCRdb re-called the immunoSEQ multiplex PCR reads with MiXCR, one entry per CDR3 protein. The sample has fewer than 150,000 distinct CDR3 sequences, around 94% seen once. Findings and caveats of the study: The study acknowledged a relatively small number of individuals in its TCR sequencing and HLA analysis.

Sample: CD8+ T cells from PBMCs. This sequence originates from a human donor in good health.

The DNA of the CDR3 is TGCAGCGTTGAAGATCTTCCAGGGGGCCGGGTAGGTGAGCAGTTCTTC. Translation: CSVEDLPGGRVGEQFF. The chain uses TRBV29-1 and TRBJ2-1; 8 nucleotides align to TRBD1. This CDR3 contains 16 residues. The trim removed 0 bases at V and 9 bases at J, leaving 13 bases unmatched. Germline V lookup: CDR1 SQVTM, CDR2 ANQGSEA.